Following are 4 T cell receptor beta chains from one sample sequenced in a study of blood T cell repertoires in COVID-19. Profiling relied on immunoSEQ multiplex PCR, and the TCRdb table lists in-frame clones only, not all of them. The repertoire consists of over 350,000 clones, with 70% to 90% occurring once and the leading ten covering more than 0.9%. Sample: PBMCs or T cells enriched from blood (not recorded which). These TCRs come from a woman in her 30s with acute COVID-19.

The gene calls are TRBV6-6 and TRBJ2-1; 14 positions agree with TRBD2. The CDR3 length is 16 residues. The V segment lost 5 bases and the J segment 8 bases; nucleotides outside the gene matches: 8. Germline V lookup: CDR1 MNHNY, CDR2 SVGAGI (reference sequence). CDR3 coding DNA: TGTGCCAGCAGTAGACTAGCGGGGGGGCCTGCGGATGAGCAGTTCTTC. This sequence encodes CASSRLAGGPADEQFF.

The rearrangement uses TRBV7-9 and TRBJ1-2; D unclear. The CDR3 totals 13 residues. V dropped 5 bases and J dropped 4 bases, with 11 bases sitting between them. The germline gives CDR1 SEHNR, CDR2 FQNEAQ (reference sequence). CDR3 bases: TGTGCCAGCAGCCCCCTTACACCCTATGGCTACACCTTC. Protein product: CASSPLTPYGYTF.

This chain links TRBV19 with TRBJ1-4; no reliable D call. CDR3 length: 15 amino acids. Trimming removed 3 bases at V and 5 bases at J, with 13 bases between. Germline assignment: CDR1 LNHDA and CDR2 SQIVND (reference sequence). The CDR3 here is CASSIGGRENEKLFF. The CDR3 DNA reads TGTGCCAGTAGTATTGGTGGGCGAGAAAATGAAAAACTGTTTTTT.

The chain has TRBV19 and TRBJ1-2; 9 nucleotides match TRBD1. Germline-derived CDR1 and CDR2 are LNHDA and SQIVND (reference sequence). The J segment lost 4 bases and the V segment lost 3 bases, leaving 12 bases of the junction unmatched. The CDR3 has 17 amino acids. The CDR3 DNA reads TGTGCCAGTAGTATGACCCCCCGGGACAGGGAGCTCTATGGCTACACCTTC. This gives the protein CASSMTPRDRELYGYTF.